A selection of T cell receptor beta chains follows, all from one sample in a study of Graves' ophthalmopathy and Graves' hyperthyroidism. TCRdb reprocessed the multiplex PCR reads with MiXCR, giving one entry per CDR3 protein. In the table there are more than 550,000 distinct CDR3 sequences, about 38% of which are singletons. The sequenced material came from peripheral blood. These receptors came from an adult man with Graves' ophthalmopathy. Both conserved end residues are part of each CDR3. D genes are given only for firm matches. The listing skips clone size in some rows; elsewhere it reads once, few, many or a size class.

V gene	D gene	clone size	J gene	CDR3 protein	CDR3 DNA
TRBV20-1	TRBD2	many	TRBJ2-7	CSAATSGSYEQYF	TGCAGTGCAGCGACTAGCGGGAGTTACGAGCAGTACTTC
TRBV7-9	-	-	TRBJ2-5	CASSPKGGNTGQVTQYF	TGTGCCAGCAGCCCAAAAGGGGGGAACACCGGGCAAGTGACCCAGTACTTC
TRBV25-1	-	-	TRBJ2-3	CASSEERITDTQYF	TGTGCCAGCAGTGAGGAGCGTATCACAGATACGCAGTATTTT
TRBV10-3	TRBD1	-	TRBJ2-7	CAISEFRTGAEQYF	TGTGCCATCAGTGAGTTCAGGACAGGGGCCGAGCAGTACTTC
TRBV30	TRBD1	-	TRBJ2-7	CALAGTGVYGQYF	TGTGCCTTGGCGGGGACAGGGGTCTACGGGCAGTACTTC
TRBV4-1	TRBD2	many	TRBJ2-7	CASSLLAEYEQYF	TGCGCCAGCAGCCTGCTAGCGGAGTACGAGCAGTACTTC
TRBV6-1	TRBD1	few	TRBJ2-7	CASSSQPGQEYEQYF	TGTGCCAGCAGTTCCCAACCGGGACAGGAGTACGAGCAGTACTTC
TRBV10-3	TRBD2	many	TRBJ2-5	CAISEGRGRGQETQYF	TGTGCCATCAGTGAGGGCCGCGGGAGGGGACAAGAGACCCAGTACTTC
TRBV27	TRBD1	many	TRBJ1-2	CASSTGTGLGYGYTF	TGTGCCAGCAGCACAGGGACAGGACTTGGCTATGGCTACACCTTC
TRBV12-3/TRBV12-4	-	many	TRBJ2-5	CASSSWGAANQETQYF	TGTGCCAGCAGTTCCTGGGGGGCGGCGAACCAAGAGACCCAGTACTTC
TRBV9	-	many	TRBJ1-5	CASSVEEGQPQHF	TGTGCCAGCAGCGTAGAGGAGGGTCAGCCCCAGCATTTT
TRBV12-3/TRBV12-4	-	few	TRBJ2-7	CASSFLATTYEQYF	TGTGCCAGCAGTTTTCTAGCCACCACCTACGAGCAGTACTTC
TRBV6-6	-	many	TRBJ1-2	CASSDIYGYTF	TGTGCCAGCAGTGACATCTATGGCTACACCTTC
TRBV5-4	-	many	TRBJ1-1	CASSPGQDGTEAFF	TGTGCCAGCAGCCCGGGCCAGGACGGCACTGAAGCTTTCTTT
TRBV10-3	-	many	TRBJ2-7	CAISDTGTMTYEQYF	TGTGCCATCAGTGACACCGGGACAATGACCTACGAGCAGTACTTC
TRBV9	-	many	TRBJ2-5	CASSVAPGRKETQYF	TGTGCCAGCAGCGTAGCGCCAGGGAGGAAAGAGACCCAGTACTTC
TRBV5-8	-	few	TRBJ2-7	CASSRGWDGPYEQYF	TGTGCCAGCAGCCGGGGATGGGACGGCCCCTACGAGCAGTACTTC
TRBV12-3/TRBV12-4	TRBD1	-	TRBJ2-7	CASSRTGEPSYEQYF	TGTGCCAGCAGCCGTACAGGGGAGCCCTCCTACGAGCAGTACTTC
TRBV12-3/TRBV12-4	-	-	TRBJ2-7	CASSPETPRTSYEQYF	TGTGCCAGCAGTCCAGAGACCCCCAGAACTTCCTACGAGCAGTACTTC
TRBV7-9	-	-	TRBJ1-6	CASSLGGTNSPLHF	TGTGCCAGCAGCTTAGGCGGGACTAATTCACCCCTCCACTTT
TRBV25-1	-	-	TRBJ1-6	CASSEGVRSPLHF	TGTGCCAGCAGTGAAGGGGTACGATCACCCCTCCACTTT
TRBV4-3	TRBD2	-	TRBJ2-7	CASASLAGKVNEQYF	TGCGCCAGCGCCTCGTTAGCGGGGAAAGTTAACGAGCAGTACTTC
TRBV6-5	-	few	TRBJ2-7	CASRRSPDSLLYEQYF	TGTGCCAGCAGACGATCACCGGACAGTCTACTCTACGAGCAGTACTTC
TRBV29-1	-	-	TRBJ1-2	CSQVVLGGYTF	TGCAGCCAAGTAGTTTTGGGGGGCTACACCTTC
TRBV14	TRBD1	many	TRBJ2-7	CASSQNRGSYEQYF	TGTGCCAGCAGCCAAAACAGGGGTTCCTACGAGCAGTACTTC
TRBV11-2	-	-	TRBJ1-4	CATQNQHEKLFF	TGTGCCACCCAGAACCAACATGAAAAACTGTTTTTT
TRBV20-1	TRBD1	many	TRBJ1-1	CSAGRTGATEAFF	TGCAGTGCTGGGAGAACAGGGGCCACTGAAGCTTTCTTT
TRBV7-9	-	many	TRBJ2-7	CASSPMGLSYEQYF	TGTGCCAGCAGCCCAATGGGACTGTCTTACGAGCAGTACTTC
TRBV24-1	-	many	TRBJ2-7	CATSDSGAYEQYF	TGTGCCACCAGTGATTCGGGAGCCTACGAGCAGTACTTC
TRBV7-4	-	-	TRBJ1-1	CASSLVLGGEHTEAFF	TGTGCCAGCAGCTTAGTACTTGGGGGAGAGCACACTGAAGCTTTCTTT
TRBV20-1	-	-	TRBJ2-7	CSARTGSGEQYF	TGCAGTGCCAGAACAGGGAGCGGCGAGCAGTACTTC
TRBV10-3	-	-	TRBJ1-3	CAIGTANTIYF	TGTGCCATCGGGACGGCGAACACCATATATTTT
TRBV5-1	-	many	TRBJ1-1	CASSLEGTRPEAFF	TGCGCCAGCAGCTTAGAGGGAACCCGGCCTGAAGCTTTCTTT
TRBV7-2	TRBD1	-	TRBJ1-4	CASSLAGQGAHEKLFF	TGTGCCAGCAGCTTGGCGGGACAGGGGGCCCATGAAAAACTGTTTTTT
TRBV5-1	-	many	TRBJ2-2	CASSLDSTGELFF	TGTGCTAGCAGCTTAGACAGCACCGGGGAGCTGTTTTTT
TRBV12-3/TRBV12-4	TRBD2	-	TRBJ2-7	CASSLSPGGTYEQYF	TGTGCCAGCAGTTTATCCCCCGGGGGGACCTACGAGCAGTACTTC
TRBV10-3	-	many	TRBJ1-1	CAISEYRPNTEAFF	TGTGCCATCAGTGAGTATCGTCCGAACACTGAAGCTTTCTTT
TRBV20-1	TRBD1	few	TRBJ1-6	CSASTNSPGQDNSPLHF	TGCAGTGCAAGCACCAATAGCCCGGGACAGGATAATTCACCCCTCCACTTT
TRBV24-1	TRBD1	-	TRBJ1-5	CANRGGQPQHF	TGTGCCAACAGGGGAGGCCAGCCCCAGCATTTT
TRBV6-1	-	many	TRBJ2-5	CATESGQHEGTQYF	TGTGCCACCGAATCCGGACAACATGAAGGGACCCAGTACTTC
TRBV12-3/TRBV12-4	TRBD1	few	TRBJ2-2	CASSLVVQGAGELFF	TGTGCCAGCAGTTTAGTGGTACAGGGGGCCGGGGAGCTGTTTTTT